This is a list of T cell receptor beta chains from one sample in a study of cytomegalovirus exposure and HLA in healthy donors. The method was immunoSEQ multiplex PCR; TCRdb's version includes in-frame clones alone and lacks a portion of them. The sample contains about 180,000 clones, roughly 84% of which appear only once. Material for sequencing was PBMCs. These receptors came from a boy younger than 10 in good health and CMV-seronegative. The CDR3 runs from the conserved cysteine through the conserved F or W. The D gene is left open where the match is weak. The size field is filled for only some rows; it gives once, few, many or a size class.

length: 16
D: .
J: TRBJ1-2
size: .
V: TRBV5-1
DNA: TGCGCCAGCAGCCAAAGTCTCGGGGGACTTAACTATGGCTACACCTTC
CDR3: CASSQSLGGLNYGYTF

length: 15
D: TRBD1
J: TRBJ2-2
size: .
V: TRBV5-1
DNA: TGCGCCAGCAGCTTGACAGGGGGGCTCACCGGGGAGCTGTTTTTT
CDR3: CASSLTGGLTGELFF

length: 17
D: .
J: TRBJ2-5
size: .
V: TRBV9
DNA: TGTGCCAGCAGCGTATCACCGGTAGCTAGTAGCCAAGAGACCCAGTACTTC
CDR3: CASSVSPVASSQETQYF

length: 15
D: .
J: TRBJ2-3
size: .
V: TRBV25-1
DNA: TGTGCCAGCAGTGAATCCCCGGGGGGCACAGATACGCAGTATTTT
CDR3: CASSESPGGTDTQYF

length: 12
D: .
J: TRBJ1-2
size: .
V: TRBV6-1
DNA: TGTGCCAGCAGTGCCAACAGGGCGGGCTACACCTTC
CDR3: CASSANRAGYTF

length: 15
D: TRBD1
J: TRBJ1-2
size: .
V: TRBV6-5
DNA: TGTGCCAGCAGCAACCGGGACAGGGGCAACTATGGCTACACCTTC
CDR3: CASSNRDRGNYGYTF

length: 15
D: TRBD2
J: TRBJ2-5
size: .
V: TRBV6-5
DNA: TGTGCCAGCAGACCCGGGACTACATACCAAGAGACCCAGTACTTC
CDR3: CASRPGTTYQETQYF

length: 15
D: TRBD2
J: TRBJ2-7
size: .
V: TRBV29-1
DNA: TGCAGCGTGACCACTAGCGGGGGCCTCTCCTACGAGCAGTACTTC
CDR3: CSVTTSGGLSYEQYF

length: 15
D: .
J: TRBJ2-3
size: .
V: TRBV9
DNA: TGTGCCAGCAGCCCCCGGTCATGGGCCACAGATACGCAGTATTTT
CDR3: CASSPRSWATDTQYF

length: 20
D: .
J: TRBJ2-7
size: .
V: TRBV21-1
DNA: TGTGCCAGCAGCAAAGCAGTTAATTCTATTCCGGGACAGCGTTCCTACGAGCAGTACTTC
CDR3: CASSKAVNSIPGQRSYEQYF

length: 15
D: .
J: TRBJ2-1
size: .
V: TRBV9
DNA: TGTGCCAGCAGCGTAGTCGGGAGAGGAAAAGATGAGCAGTTCTTC
CDR3: CASSVVGRGKDEQFF

length: 15
D: TRBD1
J: TRBJ2-1
size: .
V: TRBV4-1
DNA: TGCGCCAGCAGCCAAGCCGGGGACAGTTACAATGAGCAGTTCTTC
CDR3: CASSQAGDSYNEQFF

length: 14
D: .
J: TRBJ1-1
size: few
V: TRBV10-3
DNA: TGTGCCATCAGTGAGCGGACCGGGGGACCTGAAGCTTTCTTT
CDR3: CAISERTGGPEAFF

length: 13
D: .
J: TRBJ2-5
size: once
V: TRBV30
DNA: TGTGCCTGGAGTTATGTCAGGGGAGAGACCCAGTACTTC
CDR3: CAWSYVRGETQYF

length: 15
D: .
J: TRBJ1-1
size: .
V: TRBV5-1
DNA: TGCGCCAGCAGCTTGGCCGAGGTAGGGAACACTGAAGCTTTCTTT
CDR3: CASSLAEVGNTEAFF

length: 13
D: .
J: TRBJ2-5
size: .
V: TRBV6-5
DNA: TGTGCCAGCAGTGCTCTAGCACGAGAGACCCAGTACTTC
CDR3: CASSALARETQYF

length: 15
D: TRBD2
J: TRBJ2-7
size: .
V: TRBV7-6
DNA: TGTGCCAGCAGCTTAGGGCTAGCGGGGGCCTACGAGCAGTACTTC
CDR3: CASSLGLAGAYEQYF

length: 15
D: .
J: TRBJ2-1
size: .
V: TRBV6-5
DNA: TGTGCCAGCATGAGACAGCTATCCTCCTACAATGAGCAGTTCTTC
CDR3: CASMRQLSSYNEQFF

length: 13
D: .
J: TRBJ2-1
size: .
V: TRBV2
DNA: TGTGCCAGCAGTGAAGTTGCGGCGGGATGGCAGTTCTTC
CDR3: CASSEVAAGWQFF

length: 15
D: TRBD2
J: TRBJ2-7
size: few
V: TRBV6-5
DNA: TGTGCCAGCAGTTTCTCGGGACTAGCCGGATACGAGCAGTACTTC
CDR3: CASSFSGLAGYEQYF

length: 14
D: TRBD1
J: TRBJ1-1
size: few
V: TRBV4-1
DNA: TGCGCCAGCAGCCGCGGACAGGGGGCCACTGAAGCTTTCTTT
CDR3: CASSRGQGATEAFF

length: 15
D: TRBD2
J: TRBJ2-3
size: .
V: TRBV9
DNA: TGTGCCAGCAGCGTCGATGGACTAGCAGGAGATACGCAGTATTTT
CDR3: CASSVDGLAGDTQYF

length: 15
D: TRBD1
J: TRBJ1-1
size: .
V: TRBV18
DNA: TGTGCCAGCTCACCACGGACAGGGGAAAACACTGAAGCTTTCTTT
CDR3: CASSPRTGENTEAFF

length: 12
D: .
J: TRBJ2-7
size: .
V: TRBV7-9
DNA: TGTGCCAGCAGCTCGACTCCGTACGAGCAGTACTTC
CDR3: CASSSTPYEQYF

length: 15
D: TRBD1
J: TRBJ1-1
size: .
V: TRBV5-1
DNA: TGCGCCAGCAGCACCCGACAGGGGGCGAACACTGAAGCTTTCTTT
CDR3: CASSTRQGANTEAFF

length: 17
D: TRBD1
J: TRBJ1-1
size: .
V: TRBV2
DNA: TGTGCCAGCAGCTACCCGTTGGACAGGACAGGGAACACTGAAGCTTTCTTT
CDR3: CASSYPLDRTGNTEAFF

length: 14
D: .
J: TRBJ2-3
size: .
V: TRBV6-1
DNA: TGTGCCAGCAGCCGGGACCCAGGGGCAGATACGCAGTATTTT
CDR3: CASSRDPGADTQYF

length: 13
D: .
J: TRBJ1-5
size: .
V: TRBV27
DNA: TGTGCCAGCAGTTTTTCCGGCAATCAGCCCCAGCATTTT
CDR3: CASSFSGNQPQHF

length: 14
D: .
J: TRBJ1-4
size: few
V: TRBV27
DNA: TGTGCCAGCAGTTCTCTAGGGGCGAATGAAAAACTGTTTTTT
CDR3: CASSSLGANEKLFF

length: 15
D: .
J: TRBJ1-5
size: .
V: TRBV2
DNA: TGTGCCAGCACAACTGGGGGGTTGTACGATCAGCCCCAGCATTTT
CDR3: CASTTGGLYDQPQHF

length: 13
D: .
J: TRBJ1-2
size: .
V: TRBV27
DNA: TGTGCCAGCAGTCCGACAGGTCCCTATGGCTACACCTTC
CDR3: CASSPTGPYGYTF

length: 14
D: TRBD1
J: TRBJ1-2
size: .
V: TRBV2
DNA: TGTGCCAGCGCCCGGGACAGGGGTGTGGAAGGCTACACCTTC
CDR3: CASARDRGVEGYTF

length: 15
D: .
J: TRBJ2-1
size: .
V: TRBV13
DNA: TGTGCCAGCAAAGATGGGGCTAGCGCGCACAATGAGCAGTTCTTC
CDR3: CASKDGASAHNEQFF

length: 16
D: .
J: TRBJ1-3
size: .
V: TRBV6-1
DNA: TGTGCCAGCAGTGAATGGGAGGGCACCTCTGGAAACACCATATATTTT
CDR3: CASSEWEGTSGNTIYF

length: 12
D: TRBD2
J: TRBJ2-7
size: .
V: TRBV29-1
DNA: TGCAGCGTTGAAGATCCGGGAGGAGAGCAGTACTTC
CDR3: CSVEDPGGEQYF

length: 11
D: .
J: TRBJ2-7
size: .
V: TRBV29-1
DNA: TGCAGCGCCTCCGGTGCCTACGAGCAGTACTTC
CDR3: CSASGAYEQYF

length: 13
D: .
J: TRBJ1-2
size: .
V: TRBV5-6
DNA: TGTGCCAGCAGCCTGGGACTCCGCGGGGGCTACACCTTC
CDR3: CASSLGLRGGYTF

length: 15
D: TRBD2
J: TRBJ2-1
size: .
V: TRBV2
DNA: TGTGCCAGCAGTGTCCTAGCGGCCGGAGGGGATGAGCAGTTCTTC
CDR3: CASSVLAAGGDEQFF

length: 14
D: TRBD1
J: TRBJ2-7
size: .
V: TRBV7-9
DNA: TGTGCCAGCAGCTTGGCGGGACAGGCCTACGAGCAGTACTTC
CDR3: CASSLAGQAYEQYF

length: 14
D: .
J: TRBJ2-3
size: .
V: TRBV28
DNA: TGTGCCAGCAGTTTTTCACCACGGGAAGATACGCAGTATTTT
CDR3: CASSFSPREDTQYF

length: 15
D: TRBD2
J: TRBJ2-7
size: once
V: TRBV25-1
DNA: TGTGCCAGCAGTGCCAGCGGGAGTACCCAGTACGAGCAGTACTTC
CDR3: CASSASGSTQYEQYF

length: 14
D: .
J: TRBJ1-1
size: .
V: TRBV11-3
DNA: TGTGCCAGCAGCCGAACTGCATCGGACGGGAGAGCTTTCTTT
CDR3: CASSRTASDGRAFF

length: 17
D: TRBD2
J: TRBJ2-7
size: .
V: TRBV4-2
DNA: TGTGCCAGCAGCCAAGCAGGATTGAAGCGGGGAAGCTACGAGCAGTACTTC
CDR3: CASSQAGLKRGSYEQYF

length: 12
D: TRBD1
J: TRBJ1-1
size: .
V: TRBV10-1
DNA: TGCGCCAGCAGTGAGGGGACAGGGGAGGCTTTCTTT
CDR3: CASSEGTGEAFF

length: 16
D: TRBD1
J: TRBJ1-2
size: .
V: TRBV7-9
DNA: TGTGCCAGCAGCTTAGCGGACACAGACAGGGTTTTTGGCTACACCTTC
CDR3: CASSLADTDRVFGYTF